This TCR beta chain was documented in a study of cytomegalovirus exposure and HLA in healthy donors. The V end lost 7 bases, the J end lost 2 bases, and 9 bases lay between the germline ends. Germline V gives CDR1 SNHLY, CDR2 FYNNEI. This CDR3 has 12 residues. This clone has just a few counts. Antigen: not known. Study-wide results and caveats: The classifier was said to identify cytomegalovirus status with high specificity and sensitivity.

Data came from immunoSEQ multiplex PCR; TCRdb stores just in-frame clones and leaves some out. The sample carries 200,000 to 300,000 clones, about 90% recorded once. The donors belonged to the roughly 110-subject validation cohort, separate from the roughly 700-subject first cohort. The source is a man in his late teens or twenties in good health and CMV-seropositive. The specimen was PBMCs. V gene TRBV2 combines with J gene TRBJ2-7; maybe TRBD2 (6 bases). The CDR3 region is CASTSEPYEQYF. CDR3 DNA: TGTGCCAGCACTAGCGAACCCTACGAGCAGTACTTC.